This T cell receptor (beta chain) was identified in a study of early T cells in non-severe SARS-CoV-2 infection. Study results and limitations: The matching step, a VDJdb search, favored anti-spike CD8 responses and missed private and CD4 specificities.

As regards this clonotype: Its antigen is unidentified.

Germline CDR1 SGHTA, CDR2 FQGNSA. CDR3 length: 11 amino acids. The V end lost 1 base, the J end lost 4 bases, and 2 bases lay between the germline ends. TCRdb re-analysed the 5' RACE reads in MiXCR, keeping a single row per CDR3 protein. This sample carries some 71,000 distinct CDR3 sequences, 10% to 15% of them seen once, and the ten largest clones take roughly 6.1%. The receptor was isolated from an adult who was a healthcare worker with PCR-confirmed SARS-CoV-2 infection or an uninfected control (not recorded which). J is TRBJ2-7 and V is TRBV7-2; D not certain. Source material: whole blood. CDR3 DNA sequence: TGTGCCAGCAGCTTAGAATACGAGCAGTACTTC. As protein: CASSLEYEQYF.